These T cell receptor beta chains were read from a single sample in a study of Ad26.COV2.S vaccination and SARS-CoV-2 variants. Produced via immunoSEQ multiplex PCR; TCRdb's table is partial and in-frame only. The sample includes approximately 90,000 clones, more than 65% of them seen just once. Here the sequenced sample was peripheral blood, taken after recovery from COVID-19. The receptors originated from a human donor who had recovered from COVID-19. Each CDR3 is given with its conserved first and last residue.

TRBJ2-3 TRBV19 CASSSGARATDTQYF
TRBJ2-1 TRBV15 CATSRQREGRFNEQFF
TRBJ1-1 TRBV19 CASSKSHQGGNTEAFF
TRBJ2-1 TRBV27 CASSQSPPISYNEQFF
TRBJ1-3 TRBV6-6 CASSYEAGVGNTIYF
TRBJ2-7 TRBV4-2 CASSHGQGYAQYF
TRBJ2-7 TRBV27 CASSFARTYEQYF
TRBJ1-1 TRBV6-2/TRBV6-3 CASSLQGFGSSFF
TRBJ1-4 TRBV12-5 CASGRTGTGNEKLFF
TRBJ2-3 TRBV29-1 CSVEGQGGDTQYF
TRBJ2-6 TRBV6-2/TRBV6-3 CASSTLTSYSGANVLTF
TRBJ1-1 TRBV3-1/TRBV3-2 CASSQGALGEAFF
TRBJ2-1 TRBV7-9 CASSLGGSTYNEQFF
TRBJ2-1 TRBV4-2 CASSLGTSSYNEQFF
TRBJ1-1 TRBV27 CASSRGGAYTEAFF
TRBJ2-1 TRBV5-6 CASVLGGEGSSSYNEQFF
TRBJ2-3 TRBV9 CASSASGGGSTTDTQYF
TRBJ2-7 TRBV4-2 CASSQEVALASYEQYF
TRBJ2-5 TRBV3-1/TRBV3-2 CASSQRPSGSTTQYF
TRBJ1-2 TRBV7-9 CASSSLSGTAYGYTF
TRBJ2-4 TRBV12-5 CASGLGQQNIQYF
TRBJ2-7 TRBV15 CATSREGGQSKQYF
TRBJ1-2 TRBV3-1/TRBV3-2 CASSQVGGARGYTF
TRBJ2-7 TRBV5-5 CASSALQGGYEQYF
TRBJ1-6 TRBV28 CASSPIGSPLHF
TRBJ2-1 TRBV6-5 CASSYAQGASNEQFF
TRBJ2-7 TRBV28 CASSFRGGTGSHEQYF
TRBJ2-1 TRBV24-1 CATSEWGNEQFF
TRBJ1-3 TRBV5-1 CASSLGTPSGNTIYF
TRBJ2-7 TRBV11-3 CASSSHRVYEQYF
TRBJ1-1 TRBV6-2/TRBV6-3 CASSWRAPHSPGTEAFF
TRBJ1-5 TRBV6-5 CASSPGQGLPQHF
TRBJ1-5 TRBV6-2/TRBV6-3 CASSFRAQPQHF
TRBJ2-3 TRBV28 CASSLSIGRDRDTTDTQYF
TRBJ2-7 TRBV19 CASSITWDRSYEQYF
TRBJ2-1 TRBV4-1 CASSAGTSGLSSYNEQFF
TRBJ1-2 TRBV6-6 CASSLGGGTNYGYTF
TRBJ1-2 TRBV2 CASLPGYTF
TRBJ1-5 TRBV7-9 CASSSGQLHQPQHF
TRBJ2-1 TRBV11-3 CASSLPGTYNEQFF
TRBJ2-5 TRBV5-4 CASSQGSGRYGETQYF
TRBJ2-3 TRBV7-2 CASSLYFLAASTDTQYF
TRBJ2-7 TRBV10-2 CASRTGREYEQYF
TRBJ2-1 TRBV5-1 CASSLASPAGNSYNEQFF